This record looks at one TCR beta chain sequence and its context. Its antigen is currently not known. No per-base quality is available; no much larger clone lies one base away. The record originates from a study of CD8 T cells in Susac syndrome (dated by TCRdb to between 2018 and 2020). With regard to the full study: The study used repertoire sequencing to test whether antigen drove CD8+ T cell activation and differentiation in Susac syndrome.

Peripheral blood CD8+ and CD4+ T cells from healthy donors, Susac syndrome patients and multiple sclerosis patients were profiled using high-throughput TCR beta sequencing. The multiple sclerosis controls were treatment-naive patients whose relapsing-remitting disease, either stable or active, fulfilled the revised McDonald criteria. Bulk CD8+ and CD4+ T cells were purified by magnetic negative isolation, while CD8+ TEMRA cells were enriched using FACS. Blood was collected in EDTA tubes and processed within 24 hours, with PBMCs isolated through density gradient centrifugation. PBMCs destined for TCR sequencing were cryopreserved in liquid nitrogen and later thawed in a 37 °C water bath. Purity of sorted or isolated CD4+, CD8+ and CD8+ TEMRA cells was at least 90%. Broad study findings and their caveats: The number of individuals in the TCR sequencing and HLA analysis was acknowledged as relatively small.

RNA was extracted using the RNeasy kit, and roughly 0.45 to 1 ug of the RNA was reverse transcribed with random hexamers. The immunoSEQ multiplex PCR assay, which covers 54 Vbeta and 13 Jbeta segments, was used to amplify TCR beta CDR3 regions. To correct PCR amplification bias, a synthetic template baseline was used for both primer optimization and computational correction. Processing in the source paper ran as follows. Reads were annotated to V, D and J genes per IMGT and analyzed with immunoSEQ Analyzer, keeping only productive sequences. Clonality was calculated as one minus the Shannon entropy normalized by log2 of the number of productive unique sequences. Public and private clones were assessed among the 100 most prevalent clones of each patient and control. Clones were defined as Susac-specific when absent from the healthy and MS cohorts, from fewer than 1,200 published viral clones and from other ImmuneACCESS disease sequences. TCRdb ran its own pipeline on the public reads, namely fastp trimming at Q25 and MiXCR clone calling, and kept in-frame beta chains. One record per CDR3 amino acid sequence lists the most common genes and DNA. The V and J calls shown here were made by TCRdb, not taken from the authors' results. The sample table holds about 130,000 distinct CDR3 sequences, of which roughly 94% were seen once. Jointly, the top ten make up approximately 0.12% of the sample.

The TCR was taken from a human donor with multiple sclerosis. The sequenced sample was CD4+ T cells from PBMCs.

The DNA is as follows: TGTGCCAGCAGCGGTGGGGGAGGATACGTTCAGTACTTC. Translated, this is CASSGGGGYVQYF. Recombination joined TRBV9 with TRBJ2-4; TRBD2 is a weak D gene call, 6 bases matching. Taken from cysteine to phenylalanine, the CDR3 has 13 residues. Only the CDR3 DNA stays, 39 bases, in frame from base 1. V drops 3 bases and J drops 11 bases, leaving 15 bases in between. For CDR1 and CDR2, the germline V gene lists SGDLS and YYNGEE.